Below are 25 T cell receptor beta chains sequenced from a single sample in a study of cytomegalovirus exposure and HLA in healthy donors (dated by TCRdb to 2016 to 2017). The protocol used for the library was the immunoSEQ multiplex PCR assay. For the multiplex PCR, a mixture combining 60 forward primers for TCR Vbeta segments and 13 reverse primers for TCR Jbeta segments was used. As stored in TCRdb, this immuneACCESS dataset retains in-frame rearrangements with V and J assigned. A fraction of the clones does not appear; measured against another copy, unresolved V genes explain less than half of the discrepancy, and the remainder lacks a known reason. This sample is represented by about 220,000 clones; nearly 80% of them were singletons. The ten largest clones capture 1.5% to 2% of the sample. The material sequenced was PBMCs. These receptors were taken from a male donor in good health and CMV-seronegative.

This chain connects TRBV7-3 to TRBJ2-6; 9 nucleotides match TRBD1. CDR3 size: 18 residues. Trimming at V came to 4 bases and at J to 0 bases, leaving 7 bases not matched to a gene. Germline V CDR1 and CDR2: SGHTA, FQGTGA. CDR3 nucleotides: TGTGCCAGCAGCTCGAAGACAGGGGGGGACTCTGGGGCCAACGTCCTGACTTTC. Translated, it gives CASSSKTGGDSGANVLTF.

The chain has TRBV5-1 and TRBJ2-5; D uncertain. V was pared by 4 bases and J by 1 base, with 8 bases between. Germline CDR1 is SGHRS and CDR2 is YFSETQ. The CDR3 is 13 residues long. The CDR3 DNA reads as TGCGCCAGCAGCGGGCAGAGCCAAGAGACCCAGTACTTC. Amino acids: CASSGQSQETQYF.

This sequence joins TRBV6-6 and TRBJ2-7; D remains unclear. Trimming pared 7 bases from V and 0 bases from J, leaving 10 bases between. The CDR3 runs 13 residues. CDR1 is MNHNY and CDR2 is SVGAGI in the germline V gene (reference sequence). The CDR3 protein is CASTEWHSYEQYF. CDR3 nucleotide sequence: TGTGCCAGCACTGAATGGCACTCCTACGAGCAGTACTTC.

The rearrangement uses TRBV9 and TRBJ2-1, with D possibly matching TRBD2 (6 bases). Germline V gene sequence: CDR1 SGDLS, CDR2 YYNGEE. V was cut by 0 bases and J by 0 bases, with 10 bases left in between. The CDR3 is made up of 16 amino acids. The CDR3 DNA is TGTGCCAGCAGCGTAGTAGGGAGGAGCTCCTACAATGAGCAGTTCTTC. It encodes CASSVVGRSSYNEQFF.

The V call is TRBV9, the J call TRBJ2-1; TRBD1 might be the D (5 bases). The CDR3 loop spans 13 amino acids. V dropped 4 bases and J dropped 4 bases, with 9 bases sitting between them. The germline gives CDR1 SGDLS, CDR2 YYNGEE. In DNA, the CDR3 is TGTGCCAGCAGCCCTAGACAGTACAATGAGCAGTTCTTC. It encodes CASSPRQYNEQFF.

To note about this clone: At one end, the junction sequence differs from germline, possibly due to a read error. DNA for the CDR3: TGTGCCAGCAGCCTAGCGGGGGGGCGGGGAGAGACCCAGTACTTC. Residues: CASSLAGGRGETQYF. The chain carries TRBV7-2 and TRBJ2-5, with 12 nucleotides matching TRBD2. The V gene's germline CDR1 is SGHTA and CDR2 FQGNSA. The CDR3 contains 15 residues.

This clone occurred a few times. The chain joins TRBV6-6 to TRBJ1-4; 10 positions agree with TRBD1. V lost 10 bases to trimming and J lost 5 bases; unmatched junction nucleotides: 7. Germline CDR1 and CDR2: MNHNY and SVGAGI (reference sequence). CDR3 length: 14 residues. The CDR3 DNA is TGTGCCACCAGAGCGGGACAGGGGAATGAAAAACTGTTTTTT. It is translated as CATRAGQGNEKLFF.

This clone appeared a single time. The V call is TRBV2, the J call TRBJ2-3, with 13 bases matching TRBD2. Trimming took 4 bases from V and 1 from J; bases not matched to a gene: 2. The CDR3 sequence is 16 residues long. CDR1 is SNHLY and CDR2 is FYNNEI in the germline V gene. The CDR3 bases are TGTGCCAGCAGTGTAGGACTAGCGGGGGGCACAGATACGCAGTATTTT. It encodes CASSVGLAGGTDTQYF.

The chain links TRBV19 to TRBJ2-2; TRBD1 matches at 7 bases. From germline, CDR1 is LNHDA and CDR2 SQIVND (reference sequence). This CDR3 has 15 residues. The V gene end was trimmed by 8 bases and the J gene end by 1 base; junction bases not matched to a gene: 7. Here the CDR3 reads CASRLRQGNTGELFF. CDR3 nucleotide sequence: TGTGCCAGTCGACTTAGACAGGGGAACACCGGGGAGCTGTTTTTT.

This chain connects TRBV6-5 to TRBJ1-2; D is possibly TRBD1 (6 bases). The germline V gene encodes CDR1 MNHEY and CDR2 SVGAGI. The V end lost 5 bases, the J end lost 7 bases, and 20 bases lay between the germline ends. The CDR3 loop spans 15 amino acids. Written as DNA, the CDR3 is TGTGCCAGCAGTCGACAGGCCACCGCGCTCACTGGCTACACCTTC. Translating gives CASSRQATALTGYTF.

The CDR3 nucleotides read TGTGCCAGCACATGGGGAGGTAGTAACTATGGCTACACCTTC. This codes for CASTWGGSNYGYTF. This chain joins TRBV28 and TRBJ1-2; D remains ambiguous. V lost 7 bases and J lost 1, with 13 bases in between. This CDR3 comprises 14 residues. Looked up from germline, CDR1 is MDHEN and CDR2 is SYDVKM.

The V call is TRBV4-2, the J call TRBJ1-1, with unresolved D. V was cut by 3 bases and J by 0 bases, with 14 bases left in between. Germline V lookup: CDR1 LGHNA, CDR2 YNFKEQ. This CDR3 comprises 16 residues. For the CDR3, the DNA is TGTGCCAGCAGCCAGGAGCCCCTAGCTATGAACACTGAAGCTTTCTTT. Its protein product is CASSQEPLAMNTEAFF.

The CDR3 nucleotides read TGCGCCAGCAGCCAAGGCCCCGGACAGGGAGGTGAAAAACTGTTTTTT. It translates to CASSQGPGQGGEKLFF. The rearrangement links TRBV4-3 to TRBJ1-4; 8 nucleotides line up with TRBD1. CDR1 is LGHNA, CDR2 YSLEER, per germline. The CDR3 length is 16 residues. Trimming at V came to 1 base and at J to 7 bases, leaving 8 bases not matched to a gene.

The J gene is TRBJ1-2, the V gene TRBV19; the D gene is possibly TRBD1 (5 bases). V dropped 2 bases and J dropped 7 bases, with 11 bases sitting between them. The germline CDR1 and CDR2 sequences are LNHDA and SQIVND (reference sequence). CDR3 length: 13 residues. The CDR3 DNA reads as TGTGCCAGTAGTATACAGGGTGTAGGTGGCTACACCTTC. As protein: CASSIQGVGGYTF.

The V and J genes are TRBV5-6 and TRBJ1-4; D not certain. V lost 1 base and J lost 0, with 13 bases in between. This CDR3 spans 17 amino acids. Per the germline V gene, CDR1 is SGHDT and CDR2 is YYEEEE. CDR3 residues: CASSLFGLRTTNEKLFF. As DNA, the CDR3 is TGTGCCAGCAGCTTGTTTGGACTTAGAACAACTAATGAAAAACTGTTTTTT.

V usage is TRBV18 and J usage is TRBJ2-5, with D perhaps matching TRBD1 (5 bases). Trimming pared 6 bases from V and 5 bases from J, leaving 13 bases between. The CDR3 length is 13 residues. Per the germline V gene, CDR1 is KGHSH and CDR2 is LQKENI. This CDR3 is CASSLRGAETQYF. Written as DNA, the CDR3 is TGTGCCAGCTCCCTCCGTGGGGCGGAGACCCAGTACTTC.

The J gene is TRBJ2-6, the V gene TRBV5-1; weak D call: TRBD1 (6 bases). Germline-derived CDR1 and CDR2 are SGHRS and YFSETQ. This CDR3 region has 16 residues. V dropped 2 bases and J dropped 0 bases, with 9 bases sitting between them. The CDR3 region is CASSLQGVSGANVLTF. DNA of the CDR3: TGCGCCAGCAGCTTACAGGGAGTCTCTGGGGCCAACGTCCTGACTTTC.

The chain has TRBV29-1 and TRBJ2-3, with TRBD1 matching over 8 bases. The germline CDR1 and CDR2 sequences are SQVTM and ANQGSEA. CDR3 size: 14 residues. The V and J ends lost 1 base and 6 bases, in that order; junction bases with no gene match: 6. The CDR3 DNA reads as TGCAGCGTTGAAGGGGGACAGGTCAGCGATACGCAGTATTTT. Its protein is CSVEGGQVSDTQYF.

This sequence joins TRBV15 and TRBJ1-5; the D is unclear. The CDR3 is made up of 16 amino acids. Trimming stripped 0 bases from V and 3 bases from J, with 12 bases between. Germline V lookup: CDR1 LNHNV, CDR2 YYDKDF (reference sequence). The CDR3 region has the DNA TGTGCCACCAGCAGAGATAGCCGACGGATCAATCAGCCCCAGCATTTT. This codes for CATSRDSRRINQPQHF.

The rearrangement uses TRBV5-1 and TRBJ2-5, with a weak D call TRBD2 (5 bases). The better agreement between TRBJ2-7 and the DNA end casts doubt on the J call. In germline, CDR1 is SGHRS, CDR2 YFSETQ. The CDR3 runs to 12 residues. The CDR3 loop reads CASSAEGYEQYF. The CDR3 nucleotides read TGCGCCAGCAGCGCCGAGGGTTACGAGCAGTACTTC.

The chain links TRBV7-3 to TRBJ2-2; 8 nucleotides agree with TRBD1. CDR1 SGHTA and CDR2 FQGTGA come from the germline V gene. V lost 2 bases to trimming and J lost 5 bases; unmatched junction nucleotides: 4. This CDR3 has 15 amino acids. The CDR3 here is CASSLRQGWTGELFF. CDR3 nucleotide sequence: TGTGCCAGCAGCTTACGACAGGGGTGGACCGGGGAGCTGTTTTTT.

This clone has only one observation. The V and J genes are TRBV7-9 and TRBJ1-1, with D possibly being TRBD1 (6 bases). There are 15 residues in the CDR3. CDR1 and CDR2 (germline): SEHNR, FQNEAQ (reference sequence). V lost 0 bases, J lost 1 base, and 9 bases lay in between. CDR3 loop: CASSLALGANTEAFF. The CDR3 region has the DNA TGTGCCAGCAGCTTAGCTCTGGGGGCGAACACTGAAGCTTTCTTT.

In its sample, this clone was seen a few times. The chain is built from TRBV4-3 and TRBJ2-7; D possibly corresponds to TRBD2 (7 bases). V was clipped by 0 bases and J by 3 bases, with 15 bases between them. Per the germline V gene, CDR1 is LGHNA and CDR2 is YSLEER. The CDR3 is 16 residues long. The CDR3 DNA reads TGCGCCAGCAGCCAAGATGGAGGGGGGGATCTCTACGAGCAGTACTTC. Encoded protein: CASSQDGGGDLYEQYF.

This clone appeared a single time. V and J are TRBV19 and TRBJ1-1; possibly TRBD1 for D (5 bases). Germline-derived CDR1 and CDR2 are LNHDA and SQIVND (reference sequence). The V and J ends lost 0 bases and 1 base respectively, with 12 bases between them. The CDR3 spans 16 residues. The CDR3 nucleotides read TGTGCCAGTAGTATAGATCCAGGGCATGAGAACACTGAAGCTTTCTTT. It encodes CASSIDPGHENTEAFF. Filled out from reference TRBV19 and TRBJ1-1, the complete variable domain reads DGGITQSPKYLFRKEGQNVTLSCEQNLNHDAMYWYRQDPGQGLRLIYYSQIVNDFQKGDIAEGYSVSREKKESFPLTVTSAQKNPTAFYLCASSIDPGHENTEAFFGQGTRLTVV.

The V gene is TRBV19, the J gene TRBJ2-5; D is possibly TRBD2 (5 bases). There are 14 residues in the CDR3. Germline CDR1 and CDR2: LNHDA and SQIVND (reference sequence). Trimming pared 2 bases from V and 1 base from J, leaving 8 bases between. This chain's CDR3 is CASSILRGQETQYF. The CDR3 DNA reads TGTGCCAGTAGTATACTACGGGGCCAAGAGACCCAGTACTTC.